The entry that follows covers one T cell receptor beta chain sequence. What it binds is not known. A multiplex PCR was run with 60 Vbeta primers and 13 Jbeta primers. Only in-frame clones appear in the TCRdb table, and some are missing; sequencing was by immunoSEQ multiplex PCR. The table includes about 69,000 clones, more than 75% detected once. This record belongs to a study of cytomegalovirus exposure and HLA in healthy donors. About the study: The 110 million or so unique TCR beta sequences, from roughly 170 million T cells, were found by an earlier analysis.

The CDR3 covers 15 residues. Germline CDR1 SQVTM, CDR2 ANQGSEA. Overall study results and limits: The authors later linked a missense DCLRE1C variant to TCR beta V- and J-gene trimming. Most TCR beta V segments were productive about 90% or about 30% of the time in an earlier analysis.

The chain recombines TRBV29-1 with TRBJ2-5; 10 nucleotides line up with TRBD1. The DNA end is more similar to TRBJ2-7, so the J call may be wrong. The sequence came from a man between 18 and 29 years old in good health and CMV-seronegative. Sequenced material: PBMCs. The CDR3: CSVAGTGETSYEQYF. Here the CDR3 DNA reads TGCAGCGTCGCCGGGACAGGGGAGACCTCCTACGAGCAGTACTTC.